These 26 T cell receptor beta chains were all obtained from the same sample, sequenced in a study of shared clonotypes between healthy human individuals. Cells designated naive CD8 were CD45RO-negative and were positively selected for CCR7, with terminally differentiated effector memory CD45RA+ cells excluded. Here immunoSEQ multiplex PCR was the method, and the copy in TCRdb shows in-frame clones only, minus some. The sample has over 2 million clones; less than 95% are singletons. Sample: naive CD8+ T cells sorted from blood. The receptors shown here come from a man younger than 35 in good health.

This chain links TRBV6-5 with TRBJ1-1, with 8 positions matching TRBD1. The germline V gene encodes CDR1 MNHEY and CDR2 SVGAGI. V lost 5 bases to trimming and J lost 13 bases; unmatched junction nucleotides: 18. This CDR3 comprises 15 residues. The CDR3 here is CASSPYVGDRRSGFF. The CDR3 nucleotides are TGTGCCAGCAGTCCTTACGTGGGGGACAGGCGTAGCGGTTTCTTT.

The rearrangement joins TRBV5-1 to TRBJ2-1; D gene uncertain. Deletions cut 0 bases from V and 0 bases from J, with 10 bases between. The CDR3 has 16 residues. Per germline, CDR1 SGHRS and CDR2 YFSETQ. This chain's CDR3 is CASSLEPGSSYNEQFF. DNA of the CDR3: TGCGCCAGCAGCTTGGAACCGGGCAGCTCCTACAATGAGCAGTTCTTC.

The CDR3 DNA is TGCGCCAGCAGCCAAGAAGTCAGGGGGCTATACAATGAGCAGTTCTTC. This sequence encodes CASSQEVRGLYNEQFF. The chain combines TRBV4-3 with TRBJ2-1; the match to TRBD1 covers 8 bases. The V segment lost 0 bases and the J segment 4 bases; nucleotides outside the gene matches: 5. The germline gives CDR1 LGHNA, CDR2 YSLEER. The CDR3 runs to 16 residues.

The rearrangement joins TRBV7-2 to TRBJ2-3; TRBD2 aligns across 9 bases. Germline-derived CDR1 and CDR2 are SGHTA and FQGNSA. V gave up 6 bases and J gave up 6 bases; unmatched junction bases: 10. This CDR3 is 15 amino acids long. The CDR3 loop reads CASSWTSALRDTQYF. The CDR3 DNA sequence: TGTGCCAGCAGTTGGACTAGCGCCCTAAGGGATACGCAGTATTTT.

This chain links TRBV11-2 with TRBJ2-7; D is ambiguous. Germline V gene lookup returns CDR1 SGHAT and CDR2 FQNNGV. The CDR3 is 13 amino acids. Deletions cut 4 bases from V and 3 bases from J, with 10 bases between. CDR3 bases: TGTGCCAGCAGCTGGCTAGAAAACTACGAGCAGTACTTC. Its protein is CASSWLENYEQYF.

The gene calls are TRBV4-1 and TRBJ2-1; 12 bases agree with TRBD2. Trimming cost V 5 bases and J 0 bases; bases outside gene matches: 2. Germline V gene sequence: CDR1 MGHRA, CDR2 YSYEKL. This CDR3 has 16 residues. The CDR3 here is CASSATSGSSYNEQFF. The CDR3 DNA is TGCGCCAGCAGCGCGACTAGCGGGAGCTCCTACAATGAGCAGTTCTTC.

The chain is built from TRBV6-5 and TRBJ1-2; a possible D gene is TRBD1 (5 bases). Trimming left V 2 bases short and J 6 bases short, with 19 bases between. The CDR3 is made up of 16 amino acids. Germline CDR1 is MNHEY and CDR2 is SVGAGI. CDR3 nucleotides: TGTGCCAGCAGTTACCTGTCTTTGGGGGGATGGGATGGCTACACCTTC. This encodes CASSYLSLGGWDGYTF.

This clone appeared once. The chain is built from TRBV4-1 and TRBJ2-7; the match to TRBD2 covers 10 bases. The CDR3 is made up of 15 amino acids. From germline, CDR1 is MGHRA and CDR2 YSYEKL. Trimming took 1 base from V and 5 from J; bases not matched to a gene: 5. The CDR3: CASSQGVAGGDEQYF. CDR3 DNA: TGCGCCAGCAGCCAAGGAGTAGCGGGGGGCGACGAGCAGTACTTC.

This chain connects TRBV5-1 to TRBJ1-1; 7 bases align to TRBD1. Germline V gives CDR1 SGHRS, CDR2 YFSETQ. The ends lost 3 bases at V and 0 bases at J; junction bases unmatched: 5. The CDR3 is made up of 15 amino acids. CDR3 sequence reads: CASSYGQVMNTEAFF. The CDR3 DNA reads as TGCGCCAGCAGCTACGGACAGGTTATGAACACTGAAGCTTTCTTT.

This sequence joins TRBV6-5 and TRBJ2-7, with D unclear. Germline V gene sequence: CDR1 MNHEY, CDR2 SVGAGI. V was shortened by 4 bases and J by 2 bases, with 18 bases between the two germline ends. This CDR3 is 16 amino acids long. The CDR3 DNA sequence: TGTGCCAGCAGTTCCCGGACGGAATGGGAACCCTACGAGCAGTACTTC. This codes for CASSSRTEWEPYEQYF.

This chain links TRBV28 with TRBJ2-5; 10 bases are a match to TRBD2. Germline loops: CDR1 MDHEN, CDR2 SYDVKM. The CDR3 length is 14 residues. With V trimmed by 7 bases and J by 2 bases, 4 bases remained unmatched. CDR3 loop: CASTVSGGQETQYF. CDR3 DNA: TGTGCCAGCACCGTTAGCGGGGGGCAAGAGACCCAGTACTTC.

Remarks on this clone: The sample has other DNA sequences that encode this CDR3 too. The chain couples TRBV7-2 to TRBJ2-7; tentatively, D is TRBD2 (6 bases). V lost 3 bases and J 0 bases, leaving 9 bases between the germline ends. Per the germline V gene, CDR1 is SGHTA and CDR2 is FQGNSA. The CDR3 runs to 14 residues. CDR3 residues: CASSFSGPSYEQYF. The CDR3 DNA reads as TGTGCCAGCAGCTTCAGCGGGCCCTCCTACGAGCAGTACTTC.

V usage is TRBV7-2 and J usage is TRBJ2-7; D tentatively fits TRBD1 or TRBD2 (5 bases each). V was shortened by 1 base and J by 3 bases, with 10 bases between the two germline ends. CDR1 and CDR2 (germline): SGHTA, FQGNSA. This CDR3 is built from 14 residues. CDR3 sequence (DNA): TGTGCCAGCAGCTTAGTGGGACCAAACTACGAGCAGTACTTC. Amino acids: CASSLVGPNYEQYF.

Points on this clone: Other DNA sequences in the sample encode the same CDR3. The chain carries TRBV5-1 and TRBJ2-3, with 11 bases matching TRBD1. The CDR3 runs to 14 residues. V lost 3 bases, J lost 4 bases, and 1 base stayed unmatched. CDR1 SGHRS and CDR2 YFSETQ come from the germline V gene. The CDR3 region is CASSSGQGADTQYF. The CDR3 DNA is TGCGCCAGCAGCTCGGGACAGGGGGCAGATACGCAGTATTTT.

To note about this clone: The identical CDR3 is also encoded by other nucleotide sequences in the sample. Here the CDR3 DNA reads TGTGCCAGCAGCTTTCGGGAAGGGTTGAACACTGAAGCTTTCTTT. Amino acids: CASSFREGLNTEAFF. The V call is TRBV6-5, the J call TRBJ1-1; D unclear. This CDR3 region has 15 residues. Germline CDR1 and CDR2: MNHEY and SVGAGI. Trimming took off 6 bases at V and 0 bases at J, with 14 bases between the two ends.

Regarding this clone: The same CDR3 is also encoded by other DNA sequences in this sample. The genes are TRBV27 and TRBJ2-5; tentatively, D is TRBD2 (5 bases). The CDR3 contains 13 residues. Per the germline V gene, CDR1 is MNHEY and CDR2 is SMNVEV (reference sequence). Deletions cut 3 bases from V and 1 base from J, with 6 bases between. CDR3 residues: CASSFGGQETQYF. The CDR3 DNA follows: TGTGCCAGCAGTTTTGGAGGCCAAGAGACCCAGTACTTC.

The genes are TRBV4-1 and TRBJ2-3, with TRBD2 identical over 7 bases. Germline V gene lookup returns CDR1 MGHRA and CDR2 YSYEKL. The CDR3 contains 16 residues. Unmatched junction bases numbered 8, after V lost 0 bases and J lost 5 bases. The CDR3 here is CASSQDREGLGDTQYF. DNA for the CDR3: TGCGCCAGCAGCCAAGATAGGGAGGGGCTAGGAGATACGCAGTATTTT.

The gene calls are TRBV10-1 and TRBJ2-1, with 9 bases identical to TRBD2. The CDR3 extends over 13 amino acids. Germline-derived CDR1 and CDR2 are WNHNN and SYGVQD (reference sequence). The J segment lost 8 bases and the V segment lost 5 bases, leaving 4 bases of the junction unmatched. The DNA for the CDR3 is TGCGCCAGCAGTCAACTAGCGGGCGATGAGCAGTTCTTC. This gives the protein CASSQLAGDEQFF.

This rearrangement joins TRBV10-2 to TRBJ1-2, with D unclear. The CDR3 has 12 amino acids. V was cut by 3 bases and J by 8 bases, with 10 bases left in between. The germline gives CDR1 WSHSY, CDR2 SAAADI. In nucleotides, the CDR3 is TGCGCCAGCAGTGACCCTGTAGACGGCTACACCTTC. Translated: CASSDPVDGYTF.

This clone was seen a handful of times. In the same sample, other DNA sequences code for this CDR3. The chain carries TRBV9 and TRBJ1-1; D gene uncertain. Germline V gene data show CDR1 as SGDLS and CDR2 as YYNGEE. There are 13 residues in the CDR3. V was cut by 0 bases and J by 1 base, with 4 bases left in between. The chain's CDR3 is CASSVDRNTEAFF. The CDR3, as DNA: TGTGCCAGCAGCGTAGATAGGAACACTGAAGCTTTCTTT. Full variable domain (remainder filled in from reference TRBV9 and TRBJ1-1): DSGVTQTPKHLITATGQRVTLRCSPRSGDLSVYWYQQSLDQGLQFLIQYYNGEERAKGNILERFSAQQFPDLHSELNLSSLELGDSALYFCASSVDRNTEAFFGQGTRLTVV.

This sequence joins TRBV6-5 and TRBJ1-2, with 7 bases aligning to TRBD1. The CDR3 runs to 14 residues. V trimming: 0 bases; J trimming: 7 bases; junction bases outside the gene matches: 5. The germline V gene has CDR1 MNHEY and CDR2 SVGAGI. CDR3 coding DNA: TGTGCCAGCAGTTACTCCGCGACAGGGCTTGGCTACACCTTC. This sequence encodes CASSYSATGLGYTF.

The V and J genes are TRBV6-5 and TRBJ2-1, with 9 bases that match TRBD1. Trimming cost V 6 bases and J 4 bases; bases outside gene matches: 7. Per germline, CDR1 MNHEY and CDR2 SVGAGI. There are 15 residues in the CDR3. CDR3 region: CASSHPGTGYNEQFF. CDR3 nucleotides: TGTGCCAGCAGCCATCCCGGGACAGGGTACAATGAGCAGTTCTTC.

The chain combines TRBV13 with TRBJ2-2; D unresolved. From germline, CDR1 is PRHDT and CDR2 FYEKMQ (reference sequence). V gave up 0 bases and J gave up 1 base, with 6 bases separating them. This CDR3 comprises 15 residues. The CDR3 DNA reads TGTGCCAGCAGCTTAGGGGTGGAGAACACCGGGGAGCTGTTTTTT. Translation: CASSLGVENTGELFF.

The rearrangement joins TRBV27 to TRBJ2-7; TRBD1 is a possible D gene (6 bases). Trimming left V 7 bases short and J 6 bases short, with 22 bases between. The CDR3 length is 15 residues. Germline V gives CDR1 MNHEY, CDR2 SMNVEV (reference sequence). CDR3 sequence (DNA): TGTGCCAGCACACCAACCACAGGGCTCGGTGGCGAGCAGTACTTC. Translated, it gives CASTPTTGLGGEQYF.

V and J are TRBV5-4 and TRBJ2-2; 8 bases align to TRBD1. This CDR3 region has 16 residues. Germline CDR1 reads SGHNT; CDR2 reads YYREEE (reference sequence). The junction had 4 bases not matched to a gene; V was cut back by 0 bases and J by 3 bases. This chain's CDR3 is CASSLAGTGYTGELFF. The CDR3 nucleotides are TGTGCCAGCAGCTTGGCTGGGACAGGATACACCGGGGAGCTGTTTTTT.

This chain uses TRBV30 with TRBJ1-2; the D gene is possibly TRBD1 (6 bases). V shed 1 base and J shed 1 base, with 10 bases lying between them. This CDR3 has 14 amino acids. Germline V lookup: CDR1 GTSNPN, CDR2 SVGIG (reference sequence). CDR3 in amino acids: CAWSDEDSNYGYTF. CDR3 DNA: TGTGCCTGGAGTGACGAGGACAGTAACTATGGCTACACCTTC. The full variable domain, its missing parts supplied by reference TRBV30 and TRBJ1-2, is SQTIHQWPATLVQPVGSPLSLECTVEGTSNPNLYWYRQAAGRGLQLLFYSVGIGQISSEVPQNLSASRPQDRQFILSSKKLLLSDSGFYLCAWSDEDSNYGYTFGSGTRLTVV.